The clone carrying this T cell receptor beta chain has just a few counts. Its target is not known. Additional DNA sequences in this sample encode the identical CDR3. Germline V CDR1 and CDR2: SGHRS, YFSETQ. V shed 0 bases and J shed 8 bases, with 12 bases lying between them. The CDR3 runs 14 residues. The data were obtained in a study of cytomegalovirus exposure and HLA in healthy donors. Notes on the study in general: In a later analysis, productive TCRs from donors in an Asian-associated ancestry cluster reportedly carried fewer N-insertions than the cohort mean. The study had only CMV serostatus as immune exposure information.

A multiplex PCR was run with 60 Vbeta primers and 13 Jbeta primers. Original handling: There were 80 million or so unique TCR beta chains by a later count, and 10 million to 12 million of them were shared. TCRdb keeps only in-frame clones here, not all; method: immunoSEQ multiplex PCR. V and J calls and clone size are given by that table; D and trimming were obtained from the DNA. The table has 85,000 to 130,000 clones, about 70% seen once. Healthy bone marrow donors made up the donor group. The chain carries TRBV5-1 and TRBJ2-1; tentatively, D is TRBD2 (6 bases). The receptor was derived from a woman under 30 in good health and CMV-seropositive. The sequencing sample was made of PBMCs. CDR3 sequence: CASSLAGWGDEQFF. The CDR3 DNA is TGCGCCAGCAGCTTGGCTGGTTGGGGGGATGAGCAGTTCTTC.